These 18 T cell receptor beta chains were sequenced from one sample in a study of patients and donors after allogeneic stem cell transplantation. TCRdb re-derived calls from the RT-PCR reads in MiXCR, one entry per CDR3 protein. The sample has about 410,000 distinct CDR3 sequences; approximately 16% are singletons. The sequencing sample was made of blood, either unsorted or a sorted T cell fraction (not recorded which). The receptors originated from a human donor who was either an allogeneic HSCT recipient or a stem cell or donor lymphocyte infusion donor (not recorded which). It is not recorded whose cells these are; they may come from a transplant donor.

A few counts support this clonotype. This chain uses TRBV5-6 with TRBJ2-5, with a tentative D call TRBD2 (6 bases). CDR1 SGHDT and CDR2 YYEEEE come from the germline V gene. CDR3 length: 13 amino acids. Deletions cut 2 bases from V and 4 bases from J, with 9 bases between. The chain's CDR3 is CASSFLARETQYF. CDR3 in DNA: TGTGCCAGCAGCTTTCTAGCGCGAGAGACCCAGTACTTC.

In its sample, this clonotype was seen a few times. The chain carries TRBV5-1 and TRBJ2-7; tentative D call: TRBD1 (5 bases). The CDR3 has 13 residues. CDR1 and CDR2 (germline): SGHRS, YFSETQ. V gave up 7 bases and J gave up 5 bases, with 16 bases separating them. CDR3 bases: TGCGCCAGCGGGGTCAGGGTGGGCAACGAGCAGTACTTC. Translating it yields CASGVRVGNEQYF.

This clonotype was seen at least ten times. The rearrangement uses TRBV29-1 and TRBJ2-5; D gene unclear. CDR3 size: 13 residues. Germline CDR1 and CDR2: SQVTM and ANQGSEA. Trimming took 3 bases from V and 4 from J, leaving 12 bases between them. The CDR3: CSVDLQAGETQYF. CDR3 DNA: TGCAGCGTTGATCTACAAGCTGGAGAGACCCAGTACTTC.

This clonotype was observed a handful of times. The rearrangement uses TRBV7-6 and TRBJ2-7; D unclear. Trimming shortened V by 5 bases and J by 6 bases, and 11 bases separated the two germline ends. CDR3 length: 12 residues. The germline V gene encodes CDR1 SGHVS and CDR2 FNYEAQ. The CDR3 nucleotides read TGTGCCAGCAGCCCCCAAGCTGGCGAGCAGTACTTC. It yields the protein CASSPQAGEQYF.

There are a few counts of this clonotype. CDR3 nucleotide sequence: TGTGCCAGCAGGGTGAGGACCCAGTACTTC. It specifies CASRVRTQYF. The chain has TRBV5-6 and TRBJ2-5; D unclear. Germline CDR1 and CDR2: SGHDT and YYEEEE. The CDR3 is made up of 10 amino acids. Trimming removed 5 bases from V and 7 bases from J, with 6 bases in between.

Only a few counts were recorded for this clonotype. This sequence joins TRBV18 and TRBJ2-1; 10 bases map to TRBD1. The ends lost 3 bases at V and 4 bases at J; junction bases unmatched: 6. Germline V gene data show CDR1 as KGHSH and CDR2 as LQKENI. The CDR3 has 16 residues. In nucleotides, the CDR3 is TGTGCCAGCTCACCCGGAGGGGACAGGGGTTACAATGAGCAGTTCTTC. It encodes CASSPGGDRGYNEQFF.

This clonotype was detected only a few times. This sequence joins TRBV5-6 and TRBJ2-2, with D perhaps TRBD1 (6 bases). The CDR3 covers 15 residues. The V and J ends lost 5 bases and 9 bases respectively, with 20 bases between them. Germline values: CDR1 SGHDT, CDR2 YYEEEE. CDR3 in amino acids: CASRHRDNSIRELFF. The DNA for the CDR3 is TGTGCCAGCAGACACCGGGACAACTCGATAAGGGAGCTGTTTTTT.

There are a few counts of this clonotype. The rearrangement uses TRBV4-1 and TRBJ2-2, with D perhaps TRBD1 or TRBD2 (5 bases each). CDR3 length equals 16 residues. V lost 5 bases to trimming and J lost 1 base, with 14 bases between them. The germline CDR1 and CDR2 sequences are MGHRA and YSYEKL. This CDR3 reads CASSAPGRKNTGELFF. The CDR3 DNA reads TGCGCCAGCAGCGCGCCGGGACGGAAGAACACCGGGGAGCTGTTTTTT.

This clonotype was observed a handful of times. The V call is TRBV5-1, the J call TRBJ2-2; TRBD2 might be the D (6 bases). V gave up 2 bases and J gave up 5 bases, with 13 bases separating them. This CDR3 is 15 amino acids long. CDR1 and CDR2 (germline): SGHRS, YFSETQ. The CDR3 region is CASSFGRGKTGELFF. The CDR3 bases are TGCGCCAGCAGCTTCGGGAGAGGGAAGACCGGGGAGCTGTTTTTT.

Only a few counts were recorded for this clonotype. The junction shows a germline mismatch at one end, possibly a read error. J is TRBJ2-4 and V is TRBV5-4; 9 positions match TRBD1. The CDR3 sequence is 13 residues long. Germline V CDR1 and CDR2: SGHNT, YYREEE (reference sequence). CDR3 DNA: TGTGCCAGCAGCTTGGCCGGGACAGGGATTTCTTGGTTC. Its translation: CASSLAGTGISWF.

This clonotype was found a few times. This chain uses TRBV25-1 with TRBJ2-6; D might be TRBD1 (5 bases). Germline V gene data show CDR1 as MGHDK and CDR2 as SYGVNS. Between the trimmed V and J ends, which lost 8 bases and 2 bases, there was a span of 7 bases. The CDR3 has 13 amino acids. The CDR3 sequence: CASGHTGANVLTF. The CDR3 region has the DNA TGTGCCAGCGGACACACTGGGGCCAACGTCCTGACTTTC. Filled out from reference TRBV25-1 and TRBJ2-6, the complete variable domain reads EADIYQTPRYLVIGTGKKITLECSQTMGHDKMYWYQQDPGMELHLIHYSYGVNSTEKGDLSSESTVSRIRTEHFPLTLESARPSHTSQYLCASGHTGANVLTFGAGSRLTVL.

This clonotype was seen more than once but under ten times. This chain links TRBV5-1 with TRBJ2-1; 7 positions agree with TRBD2. Germline V lookup: CDR1 SGHRS, CDR2 YFSETQ. V was clipped by 0 bases and J by 7 bases; unmatched bases: 1. The CDR3 covers 13 residues. CDR3: CASSLGLANEQFF. As DNA, the CDR3 is TGCGCCAGCAGCTTGGGACTAGCTAATGAGCAGTTCTTC. Based on the CDR3 plus reference TRBV5-1 and TRBJ2-1, the full variable domain is KAGVTQTPRYLIKTRGQQVTLSCSPISGHRSVSWYQQTPGQGLQFLFEYFSETQRNKGNFPGRFSGRQFSNSRSEMNVSTLELGDSALYLCASSLGLANEQFFGPGTRLTVL.

This clonotype turned up a few times. This chain joins TRBV2 and TRBJ1-2; D perhaps matches TRBD1 (5 bases). Between the trimmed V and J ends, which lost 3 bases and 8 bases, there was a span of 13 bases. The CDR3 covers 13 residues. Germline V gene data show CDR1 as SNHLY and CDR2 as FYNNEI. In DNA form, the CDR3 reads TGTGCCAGCAGTGAGGGGATAGGGGTCGGCTACACCTTC. Translating it yields CASSEGIGVGYTF. The full variable domain, completed using reference TRBV2 and TRBJ1-2, is EPEVTQTPSHQVTQMGQEVILRCVPISNHLYFYWYRQILGQKVEFLVSFYNNEISEKSEIFDDQFSVERPDGSNFTLKIRSTKLEDSAMYFCASSEGIGVGYTFGSGTRLTVV.

V and J are TRBV6-5 and TRBJ2-2; 14 positions agree with TRBD2. Germline CDR1 reads MNHEY; CDR2 reads SVGAGI. CDR3 length: 16 amino acids. The J segment lost 8 bases and the V segment lost 2 bases, leaving 4 bases of the junction unmatched. The DNA of the CDR3 is TGTGCCAGCAGTTACAATCGACTAGCGGGAGGGGGGGAGCTGTTTTTT. This codes for CASSYNRLAGGGELFF.

The chain carries TRBV29-1 and TRBJ1-2; possible D gene TRBD1, 6 bases. V lost 5 bases to trimming and J lost 0 bases, with 25 bases between them. The V gene's germline CDR1 is SQVTM and CDR2 ANQGSEA. CDR3 length: 18 residues. The CDR3 sequence: CSVLETRGRGASNYGYTF. CDR3 nucleotides: TGCAGCGTTTTAGAGACAAGGGGACGGGGGGCTTCTAACTATGGCTACACCTTC.

The chain links TRBV5-1 to TRBJ2-4, with D maybe TRBD2 (5 bases). CDR1 and CDR2 (germline): SGHRS, YFSETQ. This CDR3 has 16 amino acids. Trimming took off 4 bases at V and 0 bases at J, with 14 bases between the two ends. CDR3 sequence: CASSVPLALAKNIQYF. The CDR3 DNA is TGCGCCAGCAGCGTCCCTCTAGCCTTAGCCAAAAACATTCAGTACTTC.

In this sample, this clonotype turned up a few times. This chain uses TRBV12-3 or TRBV12-4 with TRBJ2-2, with D unresolved. CDR3 size: 12 residues. V was pared by 5 bases and J by 7 bases, with 8 bases between. The CDR3 coding sequence is TGTGCCAGCAGTCGTCCTGGCGGGGAGCTGTTTTTT. Encoded protein: CASSRPGGELFF.

There are many counts of this clonotype. The chain employs TRBV6-2 or TRBV6-3 and TRBJ2-5; the D gene could be TRBD1 or TRBD2 (5 bases each). Germline lookup yields CDR1 MNHEY and CDR2 SVGEGT. The CDR3 spans 16 residues. The germline V and J ends were trimmed by 4 bases and 5 bases, with 20 bases remaining between them. The CDR3 spells CASSFLRTGRSETQYF. Here the CDR3 DNA reads TGTGCCAGCAGTTTTCTCCGTACGGGACGGTCGGAGACCCAGTACTTC.